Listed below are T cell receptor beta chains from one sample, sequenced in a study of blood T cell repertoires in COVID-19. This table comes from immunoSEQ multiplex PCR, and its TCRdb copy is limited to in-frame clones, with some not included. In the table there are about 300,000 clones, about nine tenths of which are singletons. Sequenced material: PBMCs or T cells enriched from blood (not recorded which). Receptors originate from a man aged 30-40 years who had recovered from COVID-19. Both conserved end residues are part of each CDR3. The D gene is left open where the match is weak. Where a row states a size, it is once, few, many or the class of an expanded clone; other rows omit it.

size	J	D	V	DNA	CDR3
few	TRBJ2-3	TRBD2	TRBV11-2	TGTGCCAGCAGCCGCCAGCGGGGGGCTTTCACAGATACGCAGTATTTT	CASSRQRGAFTDTQYF
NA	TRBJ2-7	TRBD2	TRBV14	TGTGCCAGCAGCCAAGTAGGGACTAGCGGGAGTCGGATCTCCTACGAGCAGTACTTC	CASSQVGTSGSRISYEQYF
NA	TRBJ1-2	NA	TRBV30	TGTGCCTGGAGTCGGGGAACAGGGTCTATTGATGGCTACACCTTC	CAWSRGTGSIDGYTF
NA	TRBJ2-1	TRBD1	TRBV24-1	TGTGCCACCACCCCCGGGACAGGGGTTTTTGAGCAGTTCTTC	CATTPGTGVFEQFF
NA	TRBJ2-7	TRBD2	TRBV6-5	TGTGCCAGCAGACCACTAGCGGGGGGGTCCTACGAGCAGTACTTC	CASRPLAGGSYEQYF
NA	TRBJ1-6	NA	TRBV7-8	TGTGCCAGCAGCCAAAGGGGGATAGATTCACCCCTCCACTTT	CASSQRGIDSPLHF
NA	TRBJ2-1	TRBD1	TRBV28	TGTGCCAGCAGTTCGGGTAGGGGGCGAAATGAGCAGTTCTTC	CASSSGRGRNEQFF
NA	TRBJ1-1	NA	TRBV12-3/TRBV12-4	TGTGCCAGCAGTTGGGCAGCTGACACTGAAGCTTTCTTT	CASSWAADTEAFF
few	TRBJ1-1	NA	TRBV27	TGTGCCAGCAGCTACTCTCGCGGAACGAACACTGAAGCTTTCTTT	CASSYSRGTNTEAFF
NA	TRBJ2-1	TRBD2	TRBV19	TGTGCCAGTAGTATAGATTCCGGGACTAGCGGGAGGGCTACCTACAATGAGCAGTTCTTC	CASSIDSGTSGRATYNEQFF
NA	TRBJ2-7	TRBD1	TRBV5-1	TGCGCCAGCAGTAGGGACAGGGAGGCATCCGAGCAGTACTTC	CASSRDREASEQYF
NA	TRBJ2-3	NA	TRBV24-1	TGTGCCACCAGTTCTGGCGATACGCAGTATTTT	CATSSGDTQYF
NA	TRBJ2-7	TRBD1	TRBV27	TGTGCCAGCAGTCTCGGGACAGGGGGGTTCTACGAGCAGTACTTC	CASSLGTGGFYEQYF
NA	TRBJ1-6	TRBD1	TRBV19	TGTGCCAGTTGGGGACAGGGGGCGTCACCCCTCCACTTT	CASWGQGASPLHF
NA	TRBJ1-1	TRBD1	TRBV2	TGTGCCAGCAACAGGGGGAAAAACACTGAAGCTTTCTTT	CASNRGKNTEAFF
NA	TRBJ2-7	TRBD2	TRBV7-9	TGTGCCAGCAGCTTAAAGGCTAGCGGGACCCCCGGGGTCTACGAGCAGTACTTC	CASSLKASGTPGVYEQYF
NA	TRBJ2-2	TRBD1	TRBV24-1	TGTGCCACCAGTGAGCCAGGGGGCGCGACCGGGGAGCTGTTTTTT	CATSEPGGATGELFF
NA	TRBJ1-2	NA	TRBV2	TGTGCCAGCATCGGTAACTATGGCTACACCTTC	CASIGNYGYTF
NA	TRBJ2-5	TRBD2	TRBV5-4	TGTGCCAGCAGCTGGGGGACTAGCCAAGAGACCCAGTACTTC	CASSWGTSQETQYF